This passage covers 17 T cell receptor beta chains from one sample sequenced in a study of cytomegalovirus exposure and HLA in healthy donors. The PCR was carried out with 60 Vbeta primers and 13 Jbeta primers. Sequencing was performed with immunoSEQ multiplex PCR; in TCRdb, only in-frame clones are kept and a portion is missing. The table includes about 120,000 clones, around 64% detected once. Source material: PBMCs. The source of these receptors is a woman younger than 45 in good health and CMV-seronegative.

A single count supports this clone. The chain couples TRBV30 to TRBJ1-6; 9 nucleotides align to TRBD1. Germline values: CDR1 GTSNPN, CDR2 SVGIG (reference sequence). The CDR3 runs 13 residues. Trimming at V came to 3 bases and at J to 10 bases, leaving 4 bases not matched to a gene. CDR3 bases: TGTGCCTGGAGGGGACAGGGTATCTCACCCCTCCACTTT. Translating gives CAWRGQGISPLHF.

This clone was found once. The CDR3 loop reads CASRIAGRYNEQFF. DNA for the CDR3: TGTGCCAGCAGGATAGCGGGAAGGTACAATGAGCAGTTCTTC. The gene calls are TRBV28 and TRBJ2-1; 8 positions agree with TRBD2. Germline CDR1 is MDHEN and CDR2 is SYDVKM. The V gene end was trimmed by 6 bases and the J gene end by 4 bases; junction bases not matched to a gene: 5. The CDR3 is made up of 14 amino acids.

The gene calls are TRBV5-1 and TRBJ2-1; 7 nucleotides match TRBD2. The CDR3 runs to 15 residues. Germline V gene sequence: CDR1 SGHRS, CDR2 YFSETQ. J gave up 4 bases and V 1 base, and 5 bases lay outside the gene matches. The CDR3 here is CASSLSLAEYNEQFF. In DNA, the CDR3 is TGCGCCAGCAGCTTGTCGCTAGCGGAGTACAATGAGCAGTTCTTC.

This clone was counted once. The CDR3 nucleotides are TGTGCCAGCAGTGAAGCTGCAGGGGGCACTGAAGCTTTCTTT. This translates into CASSEAAGGTEAFF. The chain recombines TRBV2 with TRBJ1-1; 7 nucleotides align to TRBD1. The CDR3 contains 14 residues. Germline values: CDR1 SNHLY, CDR2 FYNNEI. Trimming at V came to 0 bases and at J to 4 bases, leaving 2 bases not matched to a gene.

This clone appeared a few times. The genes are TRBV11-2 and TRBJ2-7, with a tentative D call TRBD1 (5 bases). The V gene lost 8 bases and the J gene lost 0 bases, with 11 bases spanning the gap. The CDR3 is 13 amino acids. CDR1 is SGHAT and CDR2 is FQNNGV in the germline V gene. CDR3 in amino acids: CASGRQSSYEQYF. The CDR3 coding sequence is TGTGCCAGCGGCCGACAGAGCTCCTACGAGCAGTACTTC.

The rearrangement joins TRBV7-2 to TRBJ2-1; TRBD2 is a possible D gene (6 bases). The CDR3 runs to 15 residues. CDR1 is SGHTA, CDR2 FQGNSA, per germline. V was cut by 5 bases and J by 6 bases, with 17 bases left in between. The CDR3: CASSVGGNYPNEQFF. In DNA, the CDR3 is TGTGCCAGCAGCGTAGGCGGGAACTACCCCAATGAGCAGTTCTTC. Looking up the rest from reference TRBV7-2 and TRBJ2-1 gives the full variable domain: GAGVSQSPSNKVTEKGKDVELRCDPISGHTALYWYRQSLGQGLEFLIYFQGNSAPDKSGLPSDRFSAERTGGSVSTLTIQRTQQEDSAVYLCASSVGGNYPNEQFFGPGTRLTVL.

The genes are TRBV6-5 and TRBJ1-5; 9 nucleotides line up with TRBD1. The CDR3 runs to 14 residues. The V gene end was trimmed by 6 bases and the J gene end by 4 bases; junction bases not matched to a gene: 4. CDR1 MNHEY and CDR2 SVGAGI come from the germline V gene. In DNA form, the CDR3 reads TGTGCCAGCAGCGGCGGGACAGGGAATCAGCCCCAGCATTTT. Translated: CASSGGTGNQPQHF.

The CDR3 loop reads CASSGTGSRDYGYTF. As DNA, the CDR3 is TGTGCCAGTAGTGGGACAGGGTCTCGGGACTATGGCTACACCTTC. The chain has TRBV19 and TRBJ1-2, with 9 bases fitting TRBD1. CDR3 length equals 15 residues. V shed 5 bases and J 3 bases; nucleotides not matched to a gene: 7. Germline assignment: CDR1 LNHDA and CDR2 SQIVND (reference sequence).

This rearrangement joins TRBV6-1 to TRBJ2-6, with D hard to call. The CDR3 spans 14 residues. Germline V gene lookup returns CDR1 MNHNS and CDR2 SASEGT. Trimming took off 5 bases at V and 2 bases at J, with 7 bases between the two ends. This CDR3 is CASSSTTGANVLTF. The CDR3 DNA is TGTGCCAGCAGTTCGACAACTGGGGCCAACGTCCTGACTTTC.

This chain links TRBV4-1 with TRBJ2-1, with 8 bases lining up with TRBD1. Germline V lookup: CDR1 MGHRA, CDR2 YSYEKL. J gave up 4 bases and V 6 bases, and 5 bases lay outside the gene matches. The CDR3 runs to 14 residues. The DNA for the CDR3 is TGCGCCAGCAGAAAGGGACAGGAGTACAATGAGCAGTTCTTC. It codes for CASRKGQEYNEQFF.

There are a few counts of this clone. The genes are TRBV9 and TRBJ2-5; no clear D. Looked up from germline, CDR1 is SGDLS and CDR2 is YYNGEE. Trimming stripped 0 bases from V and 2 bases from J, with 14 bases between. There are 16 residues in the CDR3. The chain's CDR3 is CASSVAAQAGQETQYF. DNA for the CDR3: TGTGCCAGCAGCGTAGCTGCCCAGGCTGGGCAAGAGACCCAGTACTTC.

The CDR3 is CASNRDYTTGELFF. CDR3 sequence (DNA): TGTGCCAGCAACCGGGACTACACCACCGGGGAGCTGTTTTTT. The rearrangement uses TRBV9 and TRBJ2-2, with 7 positions matching TRBD2. The CDR3 covers 14 residues. V shed 6 bases and J 4 bases; nucleotides not matched to a gene: 6. Germline CDR1 and CDR2: SGDLS and YYNGEE.

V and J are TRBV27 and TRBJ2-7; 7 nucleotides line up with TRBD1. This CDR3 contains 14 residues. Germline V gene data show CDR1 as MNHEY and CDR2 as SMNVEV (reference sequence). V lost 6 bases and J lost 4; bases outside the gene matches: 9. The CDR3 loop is CASSLQGQGYEQYF. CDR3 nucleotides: TGTGCCAGCAGCCTACAGGGGCAGGGATACGAGCAGTACTTC.

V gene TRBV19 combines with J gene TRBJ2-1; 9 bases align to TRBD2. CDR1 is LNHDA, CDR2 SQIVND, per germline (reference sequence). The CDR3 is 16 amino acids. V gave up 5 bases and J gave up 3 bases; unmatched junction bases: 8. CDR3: CASSPGTSFYYNEQFF. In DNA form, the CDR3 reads TGTGCCAGTAGTCCCGGGACTAGCTTCTACTACAATGAGCAGTTCTTC.

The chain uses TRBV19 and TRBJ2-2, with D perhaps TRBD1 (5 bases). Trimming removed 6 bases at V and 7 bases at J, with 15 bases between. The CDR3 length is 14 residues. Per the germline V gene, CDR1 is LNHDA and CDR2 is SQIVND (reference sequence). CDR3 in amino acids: CASRIGQGVGELFF. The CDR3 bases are TGTGCCAGTAGGATCGGGCAGGGCGTCGGGGAGCTGTTTTTT.

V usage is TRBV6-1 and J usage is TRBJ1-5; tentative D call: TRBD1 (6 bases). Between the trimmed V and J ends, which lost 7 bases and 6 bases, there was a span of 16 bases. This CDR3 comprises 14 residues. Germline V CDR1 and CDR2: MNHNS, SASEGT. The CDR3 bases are TGTGCCAGCAAGGACAGCGGTAGGATTCAGCCCCAGCATTTT. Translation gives CASKDSGRIQPQHF.

The DNA of the CDR3 is TGTGCCAGCGGAGGGGAGACCCAGTACTTC. Amino acids: CASGGETQYF. This rearrangement joins TRBV6-1 to TRBJ2-5; D might be TRBD2 (6 bases). Trimming took 8 bases from V and 5 from J, leaving 6 bases between them. CDR1 MNHNS and CDR2 SASEGT come from the germline V gene. The CDR3 is made up of 10 amino acids.